The rows below give T cell receptor beta chains drawn from one sample of a study of cytomegalovirus exposure and HLA in healthy donors. Sequenced by immunoSEQ multiplex PCR; TCRdb stores in-frame clones only, minus some. The table has over 150,000 clones, 83% seen once; the top ten hold 1.6%. What was sequenced was PBMCs. Receptor source: a man between 45 and 60 years old in good health and CMV-seronegative. The CDR3 runs from the conserved cysteine through the conserved F or W. A D gene is named only where the DNA matches it firmly. A row's size may be missing; if present it is once, few, many or a size class.

v_call,clone_size,d_call,j_call,cdr3_nt,cdr3_aa
TRBV28,NA,TRBD1,TRBJ1-5,TGTGCCAGCAGTTACGTGACAGGGGGTTCGAGGCCCCAGCATTTT,CASSYVTGGSRPQHF
TRBV10-3,NA,NA,TRBJ1-3,TGTGCCATCAGGGGGCAAGGAGGAAACACCATATATTTT,CAIRGQGGNTIYF
TRBV7-2,NA,TRBD1,TRBJ2-2,TGTGCCAGCAGCAACAGACAGGGTTCCGGGGAGCTGTTTTTT,CASSNRQGSGELFF
TRBV15,few,NA,TRBJ1-5,TGTGCCACCAGCAGAGATGTATTATCGGCGGGACCGCCTACAGGGCCCCAGCATTTT,CATSRDVLSAGPPTGPQHF
TRBV7-9,NA,NA,TRBJ2-6,TGTGCCAGCAGCTCACAGGATTTACGGGCCAACGTCCTGACTTTC,CASSSQDLRANVLTF
TRBV15,NA,TRBD2,TRBJ2-5,TGTGCCACCAGCAGAGGCTCTGCCGGGACTAGCGGCCAAGAGACCCAGTACTTC,CATSRGSAGTSGQETQYF
TRBV7-9,NA,TRBD2,TRBJ2-1,TGTGCCAGCAGCTTAGGGGTAGCGGGGCCCTACAATGAGCAGTTCTTC,CASSLGVAGPYNEQFF
TRBV4-1,NA,TRBD1,TRBJ2-7,TGCGCCAGCAGCCGAGAAAAGACAGGGGGCACCTACGAGCAGTACTTC,CASSREKTGGTYEQYF
TRBV7-2,NA,NA,TRBJ1-1,TGTGCCAGCAGCTCCAAAGGGGGTAGAAGAATCCGAACGAACACTGAAGCTTTCTTT,CASSSKGGRRIRTNTEAFF
TRBV5-6,NA,TRBD2,TRBJ2-7,TGTGCCAGCAGCCCGGGACTAGCGCACTACGAGCAGTACTTC,CASSPGLAHYEQYF
TRBV11-2,NA,NA,TRBJ2-3,TGTGCCAGCAGCTTCATGACAGATACGCAGTATTTT,CASSFMTDTQYF
TRBV5-8,NA,NA,TRBJ1-1,TGTGCCAGCAGCTCCCGTAAGGAGGGGGGGGAAAAGGAAGCTTTCTTT,CASSSRKEGGEKEAFF
TRBV4-1,once,TRBD1,TRBJ2-7,TGCGCCAGCAGTTACCCGGGACAGAATTACGAGCAGTACTTC,CASSYPGQNYEQYF
TRBV28,few,TRBD1,TRBJ1-1,TGTGCCAGCAGCCTAGACAGGGGGAGGAACACTGAAGCTTTCTTT,CASSLDRGRNTEAFF
TRBV5-4,NA,TRBD1,TRBJ1-2,TGTGCCAGCAGCCGAAAGGACAGGGAAGGGGATGGCTACACCTTC,CASSRKDREGDGYTF